A single T cell receptor (beta chain) is shown here with its context. This entry is derived from a study of cytomegalovirus exposure and HLA in healthy donors. Study overall: The study's early data release held approximately 91 million unique TCRs from HLA-typed donors. Out of 398 genotyped donors, less than 85% belonged to the Caucasian-associated ancestry cluster.

Deletions cut 0 bases from V and 8 bases from J, with 16 bases between. The CDR3 runs 15 residues. CDR1 is MGHRA and CDR2 is YSYEKL in the germline V gene. With 60 Vbeta and 13 Jbeta primers, the PCR was carried out. The data were produced by immunoSEQ multiplex PCR, yet TCRdb's version contains in-frame clones alone and is incomplete. In the table there are about 180,000 clones, roughly 84% of which are singletons. This clonotype was sampled from a boy aged 2-9 years in good health and CMV-seronegative. The chain couples TRBV4-1 to TRBJ1-2, with no clear D. Sample: PBMCs. CDR3 in amino acids: CASSQEAGLFGGYTF. In DNA form, the CDR3 reads TGCGCCAGCAGCCAAGAAGCGGGGTTGTTCGGAGGCTACACCTTC.